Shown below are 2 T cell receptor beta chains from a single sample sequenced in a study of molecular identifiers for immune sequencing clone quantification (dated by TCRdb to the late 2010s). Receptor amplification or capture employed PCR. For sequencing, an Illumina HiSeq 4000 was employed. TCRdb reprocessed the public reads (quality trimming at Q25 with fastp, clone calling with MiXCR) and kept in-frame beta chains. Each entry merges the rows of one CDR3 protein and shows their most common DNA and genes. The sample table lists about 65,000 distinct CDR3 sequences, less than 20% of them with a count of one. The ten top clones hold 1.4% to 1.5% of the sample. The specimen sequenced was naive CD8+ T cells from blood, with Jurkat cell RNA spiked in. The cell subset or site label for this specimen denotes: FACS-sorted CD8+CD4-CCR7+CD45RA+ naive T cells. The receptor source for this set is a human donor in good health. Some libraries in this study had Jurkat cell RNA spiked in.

CDR3 in amino acids: CASSITRSPYNEQFF. DNA of the CDR3: TGTGCCAGCAGTATCACTAGATCCCCCTACAATGAGCAGTTCTTC. V is TRBV27 and J is TRBJ2-1, with TRBD2 as a possible D gene (5 bases). Germline V CDR1 and CDR2: MNHEY, SMNVEV (reference sequence). This CDR3 has 15 residues. Trimming took off 5 bases at V and 2 bases at J, with 13 bases between the two ends.

In DNA, the CDR3 is TGTGCCATCAGTGGCCCTAGCTTAGGCTACGAGCAGTACTTC. It is translated as CAISGPSLGYEQYF. This chain links TRBV10-3 with TRBJ2-7; D may be TRBD2 (5 bases). Germline CDR1 reads ENHRY; CDR2 reads SYGVKD. The CDR3 is made up of 14 amino acids. V was pared by 4 bases and J by 3 bases, with 13 bases between.